The clone carrying this TCR beta chain was observed many times. As yet, its antigen is unknown. TCR beta CDR3 regions were amplified from RNA transcripts. The HTBI set primed first-round TCR CDR3 RT-PCR. One entry per CDR3 protein results from TCRdb running MiXCR on the multiplex PCR reads. The sample yields some 440,000 distinct CDR3 sequences, 15% to 18% seen once. Germline values: CDR1 SGHVS, CDR2 FNYEAQ. This CDR3 comprises 12 residues. V dropped 5 bases and J dropped 5 bases, with 9 bases sitting between them. This sample is part of a study of T cells in Graves' hyperthyroidism and ophthalmopathy. Findings and limits, study-wide: Model predictions of ophthalmopathy came a median 6.5 months before onset. Most expanded thyroid clonotypes above 0.001 recurred in blood.

Disease duration under 2 months; hyperthyroidism patients were aged 18 to 65. The TCR was taken from a woman under 30 with Graves' hyperthyroidism. The specimen was blood. The chain employs TRBV7-6 and TRBJ2-5; weak D call: TRBD1 (5 bases). The CDR3 DNA reads as TGTGCCAGCAGCGCAGGGCGGGAGACCCAGTACTTC. Its protein product is CASSAGRETQYF.